This T cell receptor (beta chain) was retrieved from a study of identical twins. Findings and limits, study-wide: Excess twin sharing in beta out-of-frame sequences was weaker. While abundant cord blood beta clonotypes carried fewer insertions, memory repertoires showed no such pattern. Out-of-frame alpha sequences that twins shared showed excess low generation probability.

This clonotype has ten or more counts. As yet, its antigen is unknown. This CDR3 spans 16 amino acids. Germline CDR1 reads SQVTM; CDR2 reads ANQGSEA. V gave up 4 bases and J gave up 5 bases; unmatched junction bases: 10. With template switching, a universal primer site was added, and the cDNA carried unique molecular identifiers. One entry per CDR3 protein results from TCRdb running MiXCR on the 5' RACE reads. The sample has hundreds of thousands of distinct CDR3 sequences, more than 6.5% seen once. The sample was also reused in another study, on yellow fever vaccine responses in identical twins.

Sequencing was carried out using memory (CD45RO+) T cells sorted from blood. The chain links TRBV29-1 to TRBJ2-3; TRBD1 aligns across 12 bases. This clonotype was obtained from a woman younger than 35 in good health. CDR3 in DNA: TGCAGCGTTGGAGGGGGTAGGGACAGGGGGCGAGATACGCAGTATTTT. Its protein product is CSVGGGRDRGRDTQYF.